There are a few counts of the clone carrying this T cell receptor (beta chain). This CDR3 comprises 14 residues. V lost 3 bases and J 0 bases, leaving 10 bases between the germline ends. Germline CDR1 SGDLS, CDR2 YYNGEE. This record belongs to a study of tumour-infiltrating T cells in Burkitt lymphoma. The repertoire was sequenced with immunoSEQ multiplex PCR; TCRdb's copy has only in-frame clones and lacks some. The sample includes about 50,000 clones, around 32% seen only once; the top ten take over 2.5%. Sequencing input: tumor tissue. This sequence was found in a human donor with Burkitt lymphoma. The rearrangement joins TRBV9 to TRBJ2-7; a weak D match, TRBD2 (7 bases). CDR3 in amino acids: CASSGAGASYEQYF. The CDR3 region has the DNA TGTGCCAGCAGCGGGGCGGGGGCCTCCTACGAGCAGTACTTC.